This T cell receptor beta chain is from a study of response to subunit inactivated influenza vaccine. TCRdb re-derived calls from the RT-PCR reads in MiXCR, one entry per CDR3 protein. The data show about 800,000 distinct CDR3 sequences, 21% seen once. To note about this clonotype: Its antigen is as yet unknown.

The CDR3 loop spans 16 amino acids. CDR1 is KGHDR and CDR2 is SFDVKD in the germline V gene. The J segment lost 5 bases and the V segment lost 4 bases, leaving 12 bases of the junction unmatched. General study points: The authors proposed limited new T cell recruitment per seasonal influenza vaccination.

Sequences were derived from PBMCs from blood, sampled roughly 5 days after vaccination. V gene TRBV24-1 combines with J gene TRBJ1-2; 7 bases fit TRBD1. The receptor was isolated from a man aged 45 to 65 who received an inactivated influenza vaccine. The CDR3, as DNA: TGTGCCACCAGTGAAACGGGACAGCCACTCGGGTATGGCTACACCTTC. This translates into CATSETGQPLGYGYTF.